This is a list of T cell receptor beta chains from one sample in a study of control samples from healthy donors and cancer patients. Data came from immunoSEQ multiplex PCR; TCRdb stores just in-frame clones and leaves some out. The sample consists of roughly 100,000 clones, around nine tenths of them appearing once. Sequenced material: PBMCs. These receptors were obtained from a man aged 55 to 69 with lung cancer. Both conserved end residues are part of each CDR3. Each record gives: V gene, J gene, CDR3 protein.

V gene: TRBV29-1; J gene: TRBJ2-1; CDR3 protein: CSVESSGQGVNEQFF
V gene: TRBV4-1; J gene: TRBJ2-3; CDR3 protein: CASSLRQGDEDTQYF
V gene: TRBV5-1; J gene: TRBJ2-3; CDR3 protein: CASSLEGSTDKQYF
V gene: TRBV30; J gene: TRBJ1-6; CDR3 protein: CAWRREGASSPLHF
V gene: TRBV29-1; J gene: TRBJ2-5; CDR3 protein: CSVVGVQETQYF
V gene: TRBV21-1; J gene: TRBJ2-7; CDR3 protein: CASSLYRGPGGYEQYF
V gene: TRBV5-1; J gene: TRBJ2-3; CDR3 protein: CANSLDLSGTDTQYF
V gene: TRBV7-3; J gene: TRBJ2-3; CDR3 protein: CASSPLWGTDTQYF
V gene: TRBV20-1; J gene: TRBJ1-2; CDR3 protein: CSASSTGTAGYGYTF
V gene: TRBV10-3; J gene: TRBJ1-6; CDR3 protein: CAITSWRDRSSYNSPLHF
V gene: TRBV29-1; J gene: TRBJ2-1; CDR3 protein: CSVEGQGSNEQFF
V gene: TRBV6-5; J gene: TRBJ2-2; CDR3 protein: CASTKRTVVGELFF
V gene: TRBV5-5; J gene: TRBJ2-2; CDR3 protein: CASSLTRLLTGELFF
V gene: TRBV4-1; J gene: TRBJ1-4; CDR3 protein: CASSPGQGTSTNEKLFF
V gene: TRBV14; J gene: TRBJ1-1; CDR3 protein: CASSRVGVPNTEAFF
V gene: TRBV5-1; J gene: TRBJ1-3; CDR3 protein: CASSRSTGLSGNTIYF
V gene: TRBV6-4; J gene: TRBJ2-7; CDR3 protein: CASSDSRNEQYF
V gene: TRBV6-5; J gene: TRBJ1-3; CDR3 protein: CASKSSYSGNTIYF
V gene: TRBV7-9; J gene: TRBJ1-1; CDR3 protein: CASSSTRGRGVTEAFF
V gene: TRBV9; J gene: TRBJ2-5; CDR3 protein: CASSLSSGTGLGETQYF
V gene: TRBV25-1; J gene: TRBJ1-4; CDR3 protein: CASSVTETNEKLFF
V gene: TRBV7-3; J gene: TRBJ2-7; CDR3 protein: CASSLDNRHEQYF